The TCR beta chain under discussion was sequenced for a study of blood T cell repertoires in COVID-19. Participants were aged about 18 to 90 years, lived in some 23 US areas, and enrolled virtually. Authors' analysis steps: Researchers report that nucleated cell counts were estimated from reference gene primer amplification. This table comes from immunoSEQ multiplex PCR, and its TCRdb copy is limited to in-frame clones, with some not included. D and trimming come from the DNA, and the V and J calls and clone size come from that table. This table holds about 160,000 clones, under 90% found once. The CDR3 runs to 18 residues. V lost 1 base to trimming and J lost 4 bases; unmatched junction nucleotides: 8. Germline assignment: CDR1 LGHDT and CDR2 YNNKEL (reference sequence).

Material: PBMCs or T cells enriched from blood (not recorded which). V and J are TRBV3-1 (or the pseudogene TRBV3-2) and TRBJ2-1, with 12 bases aligning to TRBD2. This TCR was recovered from a man in his fifties who had recovered from COVID-19. CDR3 amino acids: CASSQVLAGGPEYNEQFF. The CDR3 DNA reads as TGTGCCAGCAGCCAAGTCCTAGCGGGGGGGCCGGAGTACAATGAGCAGTTCTTC.